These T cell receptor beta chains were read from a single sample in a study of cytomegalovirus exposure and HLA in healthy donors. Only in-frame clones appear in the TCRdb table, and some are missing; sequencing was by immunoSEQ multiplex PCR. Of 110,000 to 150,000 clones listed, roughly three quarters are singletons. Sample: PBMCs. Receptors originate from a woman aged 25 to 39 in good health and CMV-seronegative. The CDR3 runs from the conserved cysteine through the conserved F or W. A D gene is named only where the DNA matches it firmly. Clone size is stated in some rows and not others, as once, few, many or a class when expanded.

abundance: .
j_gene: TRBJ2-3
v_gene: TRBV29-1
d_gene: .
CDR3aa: CSVDITDTQYF
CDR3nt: TGCAGCGTTGATATCACAGATACGCAGTATTTT

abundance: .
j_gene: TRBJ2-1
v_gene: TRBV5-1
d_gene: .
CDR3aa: CASSFDSGSTNEQFF
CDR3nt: TGCGCCAGCAGCTTTGATTCCGGGAGTACAAATGAGCAGTTCTTC

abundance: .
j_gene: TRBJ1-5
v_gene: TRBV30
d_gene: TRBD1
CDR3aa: CAWSHHSGQRNQPQHF
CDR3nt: TGTGCCTGGAGTCACCATTCGGGACAGCGAAATCAGCCCCAGCATTTT

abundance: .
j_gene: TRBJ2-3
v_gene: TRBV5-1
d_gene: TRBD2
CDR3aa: CASSLSGIGTDTQYF
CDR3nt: TGCGCCAGCAGCTTGAGCGGGATTGGCACAGATACGCAGTATTTT

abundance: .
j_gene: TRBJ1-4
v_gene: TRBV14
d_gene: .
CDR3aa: CASSQDPRKGSNEKLFF
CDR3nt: TGTGCCAGCAGCCAAGACCCAAGGAAGGGGTCTAATGAAAAACTGTTTTTT

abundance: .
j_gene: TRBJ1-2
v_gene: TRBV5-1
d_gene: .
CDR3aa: CASSLGPQTGPNYGYTF
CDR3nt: TGCGCCAGCAGCTTGGGGCCTCAGACAGGACCAAACTATGGCTACACCTTC

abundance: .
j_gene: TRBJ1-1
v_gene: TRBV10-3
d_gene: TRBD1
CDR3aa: CAISTGQGYTEAFF
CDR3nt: TGTGCCATCAGTACTGGACAGGGGTATACTGAAGCTTTCTTT

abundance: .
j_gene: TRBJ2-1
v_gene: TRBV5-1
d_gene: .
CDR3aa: CASSLVGQGALAGGPTTNNEQFF
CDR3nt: TGCGCCAGCAGCTTGGTCGGACAGGGGGCCCTAGCGGGAGGACCGACAACTAACAATGAGCAGTTCTTC

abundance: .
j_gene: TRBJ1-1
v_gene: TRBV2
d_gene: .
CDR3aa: CASTGQPGTEAFF
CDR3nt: TGTGCCAGCACCGGACAGCCGGGCACTGAAGCTTTCTTT

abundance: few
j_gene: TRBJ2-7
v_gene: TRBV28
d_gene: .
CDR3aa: CASSFRQEPYEQYF
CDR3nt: TGTGCCAGCAGTTTCCGACAGGAACCCTACGAGCAGTACTTC

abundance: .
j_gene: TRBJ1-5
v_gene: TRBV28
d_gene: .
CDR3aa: CASSLSGGNSNQPQHF
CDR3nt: TGTGCCAGCAGTTTATCAGGTGGAAATAGCAATCAGCCCCAGCATTTT

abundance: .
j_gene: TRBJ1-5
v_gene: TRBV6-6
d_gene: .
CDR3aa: CASSYSGQFNQPQHF
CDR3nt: TGTGCCAGCAGTTACTCTGGTCAGTTCAATCAGCCCCAGCATTTT

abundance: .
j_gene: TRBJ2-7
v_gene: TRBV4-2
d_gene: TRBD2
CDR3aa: CASSQDWSGGGPYEQYF
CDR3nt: TGTGCCAGCAGCCAAGATTGGAGCGGGGGAGGCCCCTACGAGCAGTACTTC

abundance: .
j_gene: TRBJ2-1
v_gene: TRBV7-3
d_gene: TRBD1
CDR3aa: CASSEQPGGYEQFF
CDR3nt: TGTGCCAGCAGCGAGCAACCAGGGGGCTATGAGCAGTTCTTC

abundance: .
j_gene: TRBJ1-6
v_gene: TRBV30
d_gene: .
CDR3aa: CAWSQPGDSPLHF
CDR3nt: TGTGCCTGGAGTCAACCAGGGGACTCACCCCTCCACTTT

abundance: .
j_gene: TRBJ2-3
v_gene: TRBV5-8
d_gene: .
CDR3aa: CASSRRGQVDTQYF
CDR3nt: TGTGCCAGCAGCCGGAGAGGGCAGGTAGATACGCAGTATTTT

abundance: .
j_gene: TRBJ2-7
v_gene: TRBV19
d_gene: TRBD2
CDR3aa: CASSKQGLASPYEQYF
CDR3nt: TGTGCCAGTAGTAAACAGGGACTAGCGAGTCCCTACGAGCAGTACTTC

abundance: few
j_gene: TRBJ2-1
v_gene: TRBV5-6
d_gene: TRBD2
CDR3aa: CASSLGGAGGGEQFF
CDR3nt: TGTGCCAGCAGCTTGGGGGGGGCGGGGGGCGGTGAGCAGTTCTTC

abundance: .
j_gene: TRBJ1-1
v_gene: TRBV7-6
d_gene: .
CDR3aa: CASSLDGAREEAFF
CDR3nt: TGTGCCAGCAGCTTAGATGGGGCTCGTGAGGAAGCTTTCTTT

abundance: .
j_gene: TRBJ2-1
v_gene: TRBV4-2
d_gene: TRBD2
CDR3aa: CASSLPGTSVGEQFF
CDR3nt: TGTGCCAGCAGCCTACCCGGGACTAGCGTGGGTGAGCAGTTCTTC

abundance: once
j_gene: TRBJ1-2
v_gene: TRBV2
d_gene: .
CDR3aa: CASSAQGHYGYTF
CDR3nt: TGTGCCAGCAGCGCACAGGGACACTATGGCTACACCTTC

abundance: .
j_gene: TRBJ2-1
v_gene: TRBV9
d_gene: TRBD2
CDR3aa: CASSVREGPINEQFF
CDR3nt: TGTGCCAGCAGCGTACGGGAGGGCCCCATCAATGAGCAGTTCTTC

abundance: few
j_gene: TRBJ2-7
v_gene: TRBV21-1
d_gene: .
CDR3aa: CASSKVPAGGSEQYF
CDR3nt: TGTGCCAGCAGCAAAGTGCCAGCGGGAGGGTCCGAGCAGTACTTC

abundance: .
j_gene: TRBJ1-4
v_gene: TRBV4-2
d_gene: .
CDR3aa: CASSLRYLGDEKLFF
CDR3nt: TGTGCCAGCAGCCTACGGTATCTAGGAGATGAAAAACTGTTTTTT

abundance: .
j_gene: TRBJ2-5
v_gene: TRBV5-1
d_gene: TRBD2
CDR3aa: CASSATPQRGIGETQYF
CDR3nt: TGCGCCAGCAGCGCGACACCGCAGCGGGGGATTGGGGAGACCCAGTACTTC

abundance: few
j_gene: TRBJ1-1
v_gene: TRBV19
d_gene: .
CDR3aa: CASTYQGGTEAFF
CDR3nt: TGTGCCAGTACGTACCAGGGAGGGACTGAAGCTTTCTTT

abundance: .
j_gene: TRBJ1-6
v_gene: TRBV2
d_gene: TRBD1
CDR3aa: CASSHSRDRSSAESSPLHF
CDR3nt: TGTGCCAGCAGCCACAGTCGGGACAGGTCCTCCGCTGAGAGTTCACCCCTCCACTTT

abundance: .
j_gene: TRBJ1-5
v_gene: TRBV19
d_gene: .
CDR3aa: CASIPSGTRSNQPQHF
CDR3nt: TGTGCCAGTATTCCATCCGGGACACGTAGCAATCAGCCCCAGCATTTT

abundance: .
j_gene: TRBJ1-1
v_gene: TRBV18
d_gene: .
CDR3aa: CASSPPFTDSKGATEAFF
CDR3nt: TGTGCCAGCTCACCACCGTTTACCGACAGTAAAGGGGCGACTGAAGCTTTCTTT

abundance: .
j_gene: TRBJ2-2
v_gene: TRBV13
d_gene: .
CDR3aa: CASSANQGRAAGELFF
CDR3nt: TGTGCCAGCAGCGCAAACCAGGGAAGGGCGGCCGGGGAGCTGTTTTTT

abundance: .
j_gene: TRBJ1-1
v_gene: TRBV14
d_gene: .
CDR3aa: CASRAREAFF
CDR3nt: TGTGCCAGCAGGGCAAGAGAAGCTTTCTTT

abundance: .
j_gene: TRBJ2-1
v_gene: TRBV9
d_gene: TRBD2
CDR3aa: CASSVEASGGNEQFF
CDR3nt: TGTGCCAGCAGCGTAGAGGCTAGCGGGGGGAATGAGCAGTTCTTC

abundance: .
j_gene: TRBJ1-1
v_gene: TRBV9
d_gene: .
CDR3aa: CASSVDRVMNTEAFF
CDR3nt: TGTGCCAGCAGCGTAGACAGGGTCATGAACACTGAAGCTTTCTTT

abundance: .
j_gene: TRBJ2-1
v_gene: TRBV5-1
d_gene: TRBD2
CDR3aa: CASSLGTSGGKEQFF
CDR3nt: TGCGCCAGCAGCCTTGGGACTAGCGGCGGGAAGGAGCAGTTCTTC

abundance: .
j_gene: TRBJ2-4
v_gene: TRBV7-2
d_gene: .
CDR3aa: CASSLGGREKNIQYF
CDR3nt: TGTGCCAGCAGCTTAGGTGGCAGGGAAAAAAACATTCAGTACTTC

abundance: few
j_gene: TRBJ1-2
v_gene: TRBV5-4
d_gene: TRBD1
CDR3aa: CASSPPTGGADGYTF
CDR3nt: TGTGCCAGCAGCCCACCGACAGGGGGCGCGGATGGCTACACCTTC

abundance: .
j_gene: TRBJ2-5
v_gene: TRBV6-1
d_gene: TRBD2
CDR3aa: CASSELAGGQETQYF
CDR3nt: TGTGCCAGCAGTGAACTAGCGGGGGGGCAAGAGACCCAGTACTTC

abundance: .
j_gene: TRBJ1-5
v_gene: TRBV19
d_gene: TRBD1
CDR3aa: CASSKQPLDRSKYQPQHF
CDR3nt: TGTGCCAGTAGTAAGCAACCCCTGGACAGGAGCAAGTATCAGCCCCAGCATTTT

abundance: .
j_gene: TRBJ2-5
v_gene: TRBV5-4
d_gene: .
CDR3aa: CASSWTQQETQYF
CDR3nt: TGTGCCAGCAGCTGGACACAACAAGAGACCCAGTACTTC

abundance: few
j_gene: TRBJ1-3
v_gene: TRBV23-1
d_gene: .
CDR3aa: CASSQLHRFISGNTIYF
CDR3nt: TGCGCCAGCAGTCAACTCCACAGGTTTATCTCTGGAAACACCATATATTTT

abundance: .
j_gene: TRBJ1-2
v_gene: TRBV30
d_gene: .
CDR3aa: CAFRLNYGYTF
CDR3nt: TGTGCCTTCAGGCTTAACTATGGCTACACCTTC

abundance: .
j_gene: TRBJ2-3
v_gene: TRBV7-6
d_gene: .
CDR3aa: CASSYNRQDTQYF
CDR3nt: TGTGCCAGCAGCTACAACCGCCAAGATACGCAGTATTTT

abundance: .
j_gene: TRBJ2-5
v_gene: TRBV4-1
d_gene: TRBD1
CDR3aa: CASSRTTGGSSQYF
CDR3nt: TGCGCCAGCAGCCGCACCACAGGGGGGAGTTCCCAGTACTTC

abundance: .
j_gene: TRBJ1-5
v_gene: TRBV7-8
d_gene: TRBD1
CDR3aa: CASSWTGHQPQHF
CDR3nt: TGTGCCAGCAGCTGGACAGGGCATCAGCCCCAGCATTTT

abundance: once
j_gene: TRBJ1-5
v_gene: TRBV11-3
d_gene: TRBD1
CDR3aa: CASSLPRLRRGHVSNQPQHF
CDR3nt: TGTGCCAGCAGCTTACCGCGTTTGAGGAGGGGGCATGTCAGCAATCAGCCCCAGCATTTT

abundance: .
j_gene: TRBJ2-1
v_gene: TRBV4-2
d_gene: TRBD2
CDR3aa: CASSQVPSGEYSYNEQFF
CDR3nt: TGTGCCAGCAGCCAAGTTCCTAGCGGGGAGTACTCCTACAATGAGCAGTTCTTC

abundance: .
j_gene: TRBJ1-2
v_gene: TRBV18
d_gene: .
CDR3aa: CASSPRGQVKGYTF
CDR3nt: TGTGCCAGCTCACCACGAGGACAAGTTAAAGGCTACACCTTC

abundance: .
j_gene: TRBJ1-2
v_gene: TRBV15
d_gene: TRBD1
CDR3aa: CATSRDRGTGGGGYTF
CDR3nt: TGTGCCACCAGCAGAGATAGAGGGACAGGAGGAGGAGGCTACACCTTC

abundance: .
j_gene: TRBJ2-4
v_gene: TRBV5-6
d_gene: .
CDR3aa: CASSFQGINIQYF
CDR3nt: TGTGCCAGCAGCTTTCAGGGGATAAACATTCAGTACTTC

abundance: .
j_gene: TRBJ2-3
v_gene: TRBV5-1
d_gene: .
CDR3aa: CASSSIDASTDTQYF
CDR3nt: TGCGCCAGCAGCTCAATAGATGCTAGCACAGATACGCAGTATTTT

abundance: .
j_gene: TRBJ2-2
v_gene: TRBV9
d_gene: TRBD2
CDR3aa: CASSVRIAGNTGELFF
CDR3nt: TGTGCCAGCAGCGTACGCATAGCGGGAAACACCGGGGAGCTGTTTTTT

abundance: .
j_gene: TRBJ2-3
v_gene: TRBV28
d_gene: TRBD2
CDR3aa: CASTPSGIAGDSTDTQYF
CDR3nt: TGTGCCAGCACGCCTAGCGGGATAGCGGGGGATAGCACAGATACGCAGTATTTT

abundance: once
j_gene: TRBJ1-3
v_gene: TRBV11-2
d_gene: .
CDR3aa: CASSLTFTENTIYF
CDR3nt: TGTGCCAGCAGCTTAACCTTTACGGAGAACACCATATATTTT

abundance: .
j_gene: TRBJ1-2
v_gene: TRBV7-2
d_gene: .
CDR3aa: CASNRGTANYGYTF
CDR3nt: TGTGCCAGCAATCGGGGAACCGCTAACTATGGCTACACCTTC

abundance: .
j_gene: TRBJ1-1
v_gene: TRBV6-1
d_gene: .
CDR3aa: CASRYKTEAFF
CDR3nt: TGTGCCAGCAGGTACAAGACTGAAGCTTTCTTT